Presented here are 17 T cell receptor beta chains from one specimen sequenced in a study of early T cells in non-severe SARS-CoV-2 infection. A single record per CDR3 protein comes from TCRdb applying MiXCR to the 5' RACE reads. The sample holds 65,000 to 95,000 distinct CDR3 sequences, around 8.7% seen once. The sample consisted of whole blood. The receptors derive from an adult who was a healthcare worker with PCR-confirmed SARS-CoV-2 infection or an uninfected control (not recorded which).

This clonotype showed up many times. The genes are TRBV19 and TRBJ1-5, with D perhaps TRBD1 (5 bases). Germline-derived CDR1 and CDR2 are LNHDA and SQIVND (reference sequence). V was shortened by 6 bases and J by 6 bases, with 12 bases between the two germline ends. This CDR3 has 13 amino acids. Here the CDR3 DNA reads TGTGCCAGTAGCCCCGGCGGGGGTCAGCCCCAGCATTTT. Translated: CASSPGGGQPQHF.

This clonotype was seen ten or more times. The V call is TRBV7-3, the J call TRBJ2-1; tentatively, D is TRBD1 or TRBD2 (5 bases each). The CDR3 is 16 amino acids. V was clipped by 6 bases and J by 0 bases, with 15 bases between them. Germline CDR1 and CDR2: SGHTA and FQGTGA. CDR3 nucleotides: TGTGCCAGCAGTCCGGGACGCAAGAGCTCCTACAATGAGCAGTTCTTC. It encodes CASSPGRKSSYNEQFF.

This clonotype has more than one count but fewer than ten. The DNA for the CDR3 is TGTGCCAGCAGCCCTCCCCCTACTAGCAGCCAAGAGACCCAGTACTTC. Protein product: CASSPPPTSSQETQYF. The V and J genes are TRBV5-4 and TRBJ2-5; D may be TRBD2 (6 bases). Per the germline V gene, CDR1 is SGHNT and CDR2 is YYREEE (reference sequence). V was clipped by 4 bases and J by 1 base, with 17 bases between them. CDR3 length equals 16 residues.

The rearrangement uses TRBV28 and TRBJ2-7; D unclear. The germline gives CDR1 MDHEN, CDR2 SYDVKM. This CDR3 spans 14 amino acids. Trimming stripped 3 bases from V and 4 bases from J, with 13 bases between. Written as DNA, the CDR3 is TGTGCCAGCAGTTTTAGAGGACCTGAATACGAGCAGTACTTC. It is translated as CASSFRGPEYEQYF. The complete variable domain, with remaining parts taken from reference TRBV28 and TRBJ2-7, reads DVKVTQSSRYLVKRTGEKVFLECVQDMDHENMFWYRQDPGLGLRLIYFSYDVKMKEKGDIPEGYSVSREKKERFSLILESASTNQTSMYLCASSFRGPEYEQYFGPGTRLTVT.

The V and J genes are TRBV20-1 and TRBJ2-7; D not certain. The CDR3 length is 14 residues. V was shortened by 1 base and J by 3 bases, with 13 bases between the two germline ends. Germline CDR1 and CDR2: DFQATT and SNEGSKA (reference sequence). The CDR3 DNA sequence: TGCAGTGCTAGAGTCTCGTCCAGGATCTACGAGCAGTACTTC. Its protein product is CSARVSSRIYEQYF.

This clonotype was detected ten times or more. CDR3 amino acids: CAISVKGTGGDTQYF. The CDR3, as DNA: TGTGCCATCAGTGTAAAAGGCACCGGGGGGGATACGCAGTATTTT. The chain couples TRBV10-3 to TRBJ2-3; TRBD2 matches 7 bases. The trim removed 4 bases at V and 6 bases at J, leaving 10 bases unmatched. Germline CDR1 is ENHRY and CDR2 is SYGVKD. This CDR3 comprises 15 residues.

This clonotype was seen many times. The genes are TRBV10-3 and TRBJ2-7; D unclear. The germline V gene has CDR1 ENHRY and CDR2 SYGVKD. The CDR3 sequence is 13 residues long. V lost 2 bases to trimming and J lost 7 bases, with 12 bases between them. In DNA form, the CDR3 reads TGTGCCATCAGTGAGGTGCCCATCGGAGAGCAGTACTTC. It encodes CAISEVPIGEQYF.

This clonotype was detected ten times or more. The V and J genes are TRBV5-1 and TRBJ2-1; D is perhaps TRBD2 (6 bases). Trimming took off 5 bases at V and 9 bases at J, with 9 bases between the two ends. CDR1 SGHRS and CDR2 YFSETQ come from the germline V gene. CDR3 size: 11 residues. CDR3 sequence reads: CASREGIEQFF. The CDR3 coding sequence is TGCGCCAGCAGGGAGGGGATTGAGCAGTTCTTC. Variable domain in full (rest from reference TRBV5-1 and TRBJ2-1): KAGVTQTPRYLIKTRGQQVTLSCSPISGHRSVSWYQQTPGQGLQFLFEYFSETQRNKGNFPGRFSGRQFSNSRSEMNVSTLELGDSALYLCASREGIEQFFGPGTRLTVL.

The table lists this clonotype with many counts. The V call is TRBV10-3, the J call TRBJ1-3; possible D gene TRBD1, 5 bases. V shed 6 bases and J shed 0 bases, with 15 bases lying between them. CDR1 is ENHRY, CDR2 SYGVKD, per germline. The CDR3 loop spans 16 amino acids. The CDR3 loop is CAISGTRQISGNTIYF. The CDR3 region has the DNA TGTGCCATCAGCGGGACCAGACAGATCTCTGGAAACACCATATATTTT.

This clonotype was picked up many times. The J gene is TRBJ1-5, the V gene TRBV6-1; D is possibly TRBD1 (6 bases). The V gene lost 6 bases and the J gene lost 4 bases, with 13 bases spanning the gap. This CDR3 contains 14 residues. Germline loops: CDR1 MNHNS, CDR2 SASEGT. The CDR3: CASSPGGRNQPQHF. CDR3 DNA sequence: TGTGCCAGCAGCCCCGGGGGGCGGAATCAGCCCCAGCATTTT.

This clonotype showed up many times. This chain links TRBV7-7 with TRBJ2-2, with D unclear. Trimming took 5 bases from V and 2 from J, leaving 9 bases between them. The germline V gene encodes CDR1 SSHAT and CDR2 FNYEAQ (reference sequence). The CDR3 totals 14 residues. Here the CDR3 reads CASSVGFNTGELFF. The CDR3 DNA sequence: TGTGCCAGCAGCGTGGGATTCAACACCGGGGAGCTGTTTTTT.

The chain links TRBV3-1 to TRBJ2-3, with D possibly TRBD2 on 6 matching bases. The V end was cut by 0 bases, the J end by 9 bases, with 13 bases between. CDR1 LGHDT and CDR2 YNNKEL come from the germline V gene (reference sequence). The CDR3 is 14 residues long. DNA for the CDR3: TGTGCCAGCAGCCAAGATCCGGGACTTTTCACGCAGTATTTT. This translates into CASSQDPGLFTQYF.

Only a few counts were recorded for this clonotype. The V gene is TRBV5-1, the J gene TRBJ1-1, with 8 bases lining up with TRBD1. Germline CDR1 is SGHRS and CDR2 is YFSETQ. The ends lost 4 bases at V and 7 bases at J; junction bases unmatched: 3. There are 12 residues in the CDR3. The DNA for the CDR3 is TGCGCCAGCAGCCGTACAGGGGGTGAAGCTTTCTTT. This sequence encodes CASSRTGGEAFF. Combining the CDR3 with reference TRBV5-1 and TRBJ1-1 gives the whole variable domain KAGVTQTPRYLIKTRGQQVTLSCSPISGHRSVSWYQQTPGQGLQFLFEYFSETQRNKGNFPGRFSGRQFSNSRSEMNVSTLELGDSALYLCASSRTGGEAFFGQGTRLTVV.

This clonotype appeared a few times. The rearrangement joins TRBV27 to TRBJ2-3; unclear D gene. V was clipped by 5 bases and J by 6 bases, with 12 bases between them. Germline V CDR1 and CDR2: MNHEY, SMNVEV (reference sequence). CDR3 size: 13 residues. CDR3 sequence reads: CASSPSSADTQYF. For the CDR3, the DNA is TGTGCCAGCAGTCCCTCGTCGGCGGATACGCAGTATTTT.

The V call is TRBV7-3, the J call TRBJ2-1, with TRBD2 as a possible D gene (5 bases). Germline loops: CDR1 SGHTA, CDR2 FQGTGA. The CDR3 runs to 15 residues. V lost 2 bases, J lost 2 bases, and 10 bases lay in between. The CDR3 is CASSLRGGPYNEQFF. The CDR3 bases are TGTGCCAGCAGCTTACGTGGAGGCCCCTACAATGAGCAGTTCTTC.

The chain couples TRBV7-3 to TRBJ2-1; D remains ambiguous. The V gene lost 3 bases and the J gene lost 9 bases, with 15 bases spanning the gap. The CDR3 consists of 14 residues. Germline V lookup: CDR1 SGHTA, CDR2 FQGTGA. The CDR3 sequence is CASSFDLSSGEQFF. The CDR3, as DNA: TGTGCCAGCAGCTTCGACCTGAGTTCTGGTGAGCAGTTCTTC.

This clonotype was observed many times. V gene TRBV2 combines with J gene TRBJ2-3; TRBD2 aligns across 8 bases. V shed 6 bases, J shed 3 bases, and the junction held 14 bases outside the gene matches. The CDR3 covers 17 residues. CDR1 is SNHLY and CDR2 is FYNNEI in the germline V gene. The DNA of the CDR3 is TGTGCCAGCAGAATCCCCGAGCGGGAGTTTAATACAGATACGCAGTATTTT. Amino acid sequence: CASRIPEREFNTDTQYF.